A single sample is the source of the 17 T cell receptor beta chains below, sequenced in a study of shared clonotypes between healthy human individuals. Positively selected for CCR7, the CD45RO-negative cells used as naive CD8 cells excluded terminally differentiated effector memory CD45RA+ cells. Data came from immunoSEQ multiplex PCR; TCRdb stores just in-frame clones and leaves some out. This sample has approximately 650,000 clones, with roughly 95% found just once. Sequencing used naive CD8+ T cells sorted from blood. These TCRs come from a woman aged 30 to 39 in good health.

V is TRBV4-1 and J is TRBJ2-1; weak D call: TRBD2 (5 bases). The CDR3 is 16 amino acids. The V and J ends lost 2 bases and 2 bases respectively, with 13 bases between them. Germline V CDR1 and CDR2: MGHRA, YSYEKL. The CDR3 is CASSQSTIQPYNEQFF. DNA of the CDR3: TGCGCCAGCAGCCAATCGACTATCCAACCCTACAATGAGCAGTTCTTC.

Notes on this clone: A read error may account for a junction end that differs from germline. CDR3 region: CASSLIGGAYGQYF. The CDR3 DNA is TGTGCCAGCAGCCTCATAGGCGGCGCCTACGGGCAGTACTTC. This rearrangement joins TRBV11-2 to TRBJ2-7; no definite D call. Germline values: CDR1 SGHAT, CDR2 FQNNGV. The CDR3 runs 14 residues.

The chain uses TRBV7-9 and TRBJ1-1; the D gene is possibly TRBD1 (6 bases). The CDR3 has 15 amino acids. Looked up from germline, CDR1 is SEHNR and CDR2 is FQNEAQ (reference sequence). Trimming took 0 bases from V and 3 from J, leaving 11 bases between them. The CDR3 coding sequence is TGTGCCAGCAGCTTAGCACGGGGGGCGGACACTGAAGCTTTCTTT. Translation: CASSLARGADTEAFF.

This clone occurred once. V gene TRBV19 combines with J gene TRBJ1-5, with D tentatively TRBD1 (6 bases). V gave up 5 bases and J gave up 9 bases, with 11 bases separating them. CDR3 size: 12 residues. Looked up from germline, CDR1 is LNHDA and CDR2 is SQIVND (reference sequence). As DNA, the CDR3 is TGTGCCAGTAGTTCCCGACAGGCGCCCCAGCATTTT. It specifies CASSSRQAPQHF.

CDR3 protein: CASTERGYDSPLHF. CDR3 coding DNA: TGTGCCAGCACGGAAAGGGGATATGATTCACCCCTCCACTTT. The rearrangement uses TRBV5-6 and TRBJ1-6; D is perhaps TRBD1 (5 bases). Trimming took off 6 bases at V and 8 bases at J, with 15 bases between the two ends. Germline loops: CDR1 SGHDT, CDR2 YYEEEE. The CDR3 is 14 amino acids.

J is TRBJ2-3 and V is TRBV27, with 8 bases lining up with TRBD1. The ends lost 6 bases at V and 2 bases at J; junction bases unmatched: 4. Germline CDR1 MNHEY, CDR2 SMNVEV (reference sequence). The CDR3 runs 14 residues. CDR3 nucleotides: TGTGCCAGCAGCGACAGGGGCGACACAGATACGCAGTATTTT. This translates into CASSDRGDTDTQYF.

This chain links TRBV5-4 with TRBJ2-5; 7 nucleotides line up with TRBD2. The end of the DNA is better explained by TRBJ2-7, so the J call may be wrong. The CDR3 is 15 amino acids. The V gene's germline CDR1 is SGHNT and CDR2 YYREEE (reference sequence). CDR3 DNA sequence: TGTGCCAGCAGCTTGCGGGCTAGCGGACTATACGAGCAGTACTTC. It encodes CASSLRASGLYEQYF.

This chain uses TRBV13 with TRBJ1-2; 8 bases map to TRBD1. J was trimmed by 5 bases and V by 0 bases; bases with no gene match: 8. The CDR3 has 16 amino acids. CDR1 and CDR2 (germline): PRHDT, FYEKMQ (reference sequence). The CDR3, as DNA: TGTGCCAGCAGCTTAGGTGGGGGACAGGCTCTATATGGCTACACCTTC. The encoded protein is CASSLGGGQALYGYTF.

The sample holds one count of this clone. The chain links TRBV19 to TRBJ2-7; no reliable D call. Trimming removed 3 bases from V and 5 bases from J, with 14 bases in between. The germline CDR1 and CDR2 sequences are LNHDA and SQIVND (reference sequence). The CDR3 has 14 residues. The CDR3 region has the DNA TGTGCCAGTAGTATTTCCCCCGGATCCCACGAGCAGTACTTC. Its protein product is CASSISPGSHEQYF.

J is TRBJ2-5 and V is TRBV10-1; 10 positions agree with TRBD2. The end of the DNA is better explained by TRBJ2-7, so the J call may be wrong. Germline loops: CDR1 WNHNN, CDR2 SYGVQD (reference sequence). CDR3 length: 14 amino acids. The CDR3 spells CASSEAGGSYEQYF. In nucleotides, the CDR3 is TGCGCCAGCAGTGAAGCGGGAGGGAGCTACGAGCAGTACTTC.

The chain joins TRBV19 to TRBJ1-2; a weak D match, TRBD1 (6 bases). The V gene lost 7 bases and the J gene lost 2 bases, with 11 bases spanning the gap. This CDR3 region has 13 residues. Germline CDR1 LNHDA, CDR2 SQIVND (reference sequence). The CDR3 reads CASTWQGNYGYTF. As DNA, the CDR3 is TGTGCCAGTACTTGGCAGGGGAACTATGGCTACACCTTC.

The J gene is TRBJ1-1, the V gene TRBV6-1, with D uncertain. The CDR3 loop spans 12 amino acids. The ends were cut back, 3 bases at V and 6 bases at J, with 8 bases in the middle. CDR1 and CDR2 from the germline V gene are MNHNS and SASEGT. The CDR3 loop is CASSESGAEAFF. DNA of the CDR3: TGTGCCAGCAGTGAGTCGGGTGCTGAAGCTTTCTTT.

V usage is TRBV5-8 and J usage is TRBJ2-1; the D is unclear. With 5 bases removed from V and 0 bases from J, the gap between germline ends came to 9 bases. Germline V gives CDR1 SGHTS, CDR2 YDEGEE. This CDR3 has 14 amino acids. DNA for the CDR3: TGTGCCAGCAGTTGGACGAACTCCTACAATGAGCAGTTCTTC. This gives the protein CASSWTNSYNEQFF.

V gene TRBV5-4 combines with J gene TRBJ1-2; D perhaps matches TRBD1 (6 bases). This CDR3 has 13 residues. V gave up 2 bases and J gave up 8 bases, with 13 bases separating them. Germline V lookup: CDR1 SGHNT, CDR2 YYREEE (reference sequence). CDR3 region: CASSFTGSDGYTF. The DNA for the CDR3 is TGTGCCAGCAGCTTTACAGGGTCTGACGGCTACACCTTC.

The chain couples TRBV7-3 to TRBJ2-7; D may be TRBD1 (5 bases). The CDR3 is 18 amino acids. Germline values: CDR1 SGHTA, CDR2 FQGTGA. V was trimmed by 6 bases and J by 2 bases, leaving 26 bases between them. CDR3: CASREPARRQKQPYEQYF. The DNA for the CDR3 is TGTGCCAGCAGAGAGCCGGCGCGAAGACAGAAGCAACCCTACGAGCAGTACTTC.

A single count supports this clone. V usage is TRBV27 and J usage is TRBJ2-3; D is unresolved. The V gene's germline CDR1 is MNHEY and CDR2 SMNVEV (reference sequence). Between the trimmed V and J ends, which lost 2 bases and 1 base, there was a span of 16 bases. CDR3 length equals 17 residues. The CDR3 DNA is TGTGCCAGCAGTTTAATTGGTGGTGGTTACGGCACAGATACGCAGTATTTT. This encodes CASSLIGGGYGTDTQYF.

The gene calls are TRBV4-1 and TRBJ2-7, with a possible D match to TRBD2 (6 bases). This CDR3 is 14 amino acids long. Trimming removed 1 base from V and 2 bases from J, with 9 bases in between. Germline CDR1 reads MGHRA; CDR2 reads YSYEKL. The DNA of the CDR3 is TGCGCCAGCAGCCAAGGGGCTAGCGCCTACGAGCAGTACTTC. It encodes CASSQGASAYEQYF.